This TCR beta chain was identified during a study of T-cell reconstitution after alpha-beta-depleted transplantation in children. During its preparation, the TCRbeta library received unique molecular identifiers. Using its own MiXCR run on the PCR reads, TCRdb lists one record per CDR3 protein. This table has more than 400,000 distinct CDR3 sequences, roughly two fifths appearing once. This clonotype has a single count. Germline loops: CDR1 SGHRS, CDR2 YFSETQ. The CDR3 has 16 amino acids. The germline V and J ends were trimmed by 6 bases and 0 bases, with 15 bases remaining between them. The clonotype comes from a girl aged 2 to 10 with aplastic anemia, due to receive a stem cell transplant. This specimen consisted of PBMCs, obtained before TCRalphabeta/CD19-depleted stem cell transplant. The chain uses TRBV5-1 and TRBJ2-2, with D unclear. The CDR3 DNA reads as TGCGCCAGCACCCCGTCAGTGGGAACGAACACCGGGGAGCTGTTTTTT. This codes for CASTPSVGTNTGELFF.